This T cell receptor beta chain appears in the sequencing data of a study of blood T cell repertoires in COVID-19. The wider study: Whether acute or convalescent, the COVID-19 samples came from the United States, Italy and Spain. PBMCs, B-cell-depleted T cells, or T cells provided the cDNA or gDNA that made up the material.

Germline lookup yields CDR1 DFQATT and CDR2 SNEGSKA (reference sequence). V lost 3 bases to trimming and J lost 2 bases; unmatched junction nucleotides: 10. This CDR3 region has 15 residues. Sequenced by immunoSEQ multiplex PCR; TCRdb stores in-frame clones only, minus some. The repertoire holds some 70,000 clones, 70% to 90% seen once, with roughly 6.8% in the top ten. Sequencing used peripheral blood. The chain joins TRBV20-1 to TRBJ2-7; 7 bases are a match to TRBD2. This clonotype was sampled from a woman aged 80 or over with active COVID-19. For the CDR3, the DNA is TGCAGTGCTAGTCAGCTTAGCGGGCCGCCCTACGAGCAGTACTTC. Its protein is CSASQLSGPPYEQYF.